The present T cell receptor beta chain was sequenced within a study of cytomegalovirus exposure and HLA in healthy donors. The PCR employed 60 Vbeta primers together with 13 Jbeta primers. Sequenced by immunoSEQ multiplex PCR; TCRdb stores in-frame clones only, minus some. The sample carries more than 85,000 clones, about 79% recorded once. On this clone: The antigen remains unidentified.

The ends were cut back, 5 bases at V and 0 bases at J, with 16 bases in the middle. Germline V lookup: CDR1 SGHVT, CDR2 SQSDAQ. The CDR3 spans 16 residues. Study conclusions and caveats: It was assumed in the presence/absence analyses that sequencing depth was roughly uniform across donors. Most TCR sequences were uncommon, yet certain public TCRs appeared in many donors.

Material: PBMCs. This sequence was found in a female donor in good health and CMV-seropositive. This chain joins TRBV7-4 and TRBJ1-2, with a possible D match to TRBD1 (5 bases). This CDR3 is CASSPGESAPNYGYTF. The CDR3 DNA follows: TGTGCCAGCAGCCCGGGGGAGAGTGCTCCTAACTATGGCTACACCTTC.